This T cell receptor beta chain was found in a study of CD8 T cells in Susac syndrome. Study-level points and caveats: The study's TCR sequencing and HLA analysis covered a relatively small number of individuals, and the study acknowledged this.

Turning to this clonotype: No antigen is known for it.

RNA, at roughly 0.45 to 1 ug, was reverse transcribed with random hexamers. One entry per CDR3 protein results from TCRdb running MiXCR on the immunoSEQ multiplex PCR reads. The table includes more than 90,000 distinct CDR3 sequences, just under 95% detected once. Germline V gene lookup returns CDR1 SGHRS and CDR2 YFSETQ. V lost 2 bases to trimming and J lost 6 bases, with 6 bases between them. The CDR3 length is 12 residues. This clonotype originated in a human donor with multiple sclerosis. The gene calls are TRBV5-1 and TRBJ2-1; D remains ambiguous. The material sequenced was CD4+ T cells from PBMCs. In DNA, the CDR3 is TGCGCCAGCAGCTTAGCCTCCAATGAGCAGTTCTTC. Amino acids: CASSLASNEQFF.